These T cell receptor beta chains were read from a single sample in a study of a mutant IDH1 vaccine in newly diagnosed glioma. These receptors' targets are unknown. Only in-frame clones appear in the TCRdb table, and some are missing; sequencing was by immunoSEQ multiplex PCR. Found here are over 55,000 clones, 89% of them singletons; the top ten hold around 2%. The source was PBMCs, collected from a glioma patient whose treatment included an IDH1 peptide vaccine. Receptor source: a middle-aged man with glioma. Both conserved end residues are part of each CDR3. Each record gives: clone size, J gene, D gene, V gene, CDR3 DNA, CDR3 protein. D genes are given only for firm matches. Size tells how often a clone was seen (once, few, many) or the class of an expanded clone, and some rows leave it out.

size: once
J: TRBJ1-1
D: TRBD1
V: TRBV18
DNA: TGTGCCAGCTCACCAGGGACAGGTTCCATGAACACTGAAGCTTTCTTT
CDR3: CASSPGTGSMNTEAFF

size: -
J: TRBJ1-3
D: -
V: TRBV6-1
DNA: TGTGCCAGCAGTGAGGGTGGCACCTCTGGAAACACCATATATTTT
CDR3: CASSEGGTSGNTIYF

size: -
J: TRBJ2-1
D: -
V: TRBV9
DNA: TGTGCCAGCAGCGGTCCGTGGGATGAGCAGTTCTTC
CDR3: CASSGPWDEQFF

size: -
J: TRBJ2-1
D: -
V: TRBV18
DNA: TGTGCCAGCTCACCACTACAGGGCGGAAATGAGCAGTTCTTC
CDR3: CASSPLQGGNEQFF

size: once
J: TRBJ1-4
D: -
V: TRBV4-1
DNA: TGCGCCAGCAGCCAAGAGTCCGCGGGGAAAAAACTGTTTTTT
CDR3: CASSQESAGKKLFF

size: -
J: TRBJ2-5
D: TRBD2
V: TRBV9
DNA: TGTGCCAGCAGCGTAGAGAATAGCGGGGGGCAAGAGACCCAGTACTTC
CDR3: CASSVENSGGQETQYF

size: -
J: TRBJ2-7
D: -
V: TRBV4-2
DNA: TGTGCCAGCAGCGGAGGGGTTATGGACGAGCAGTACTTC
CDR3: CASSGGVMDEQYF

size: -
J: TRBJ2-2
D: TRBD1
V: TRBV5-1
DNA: TGCGCCAGCGGATTGGGACAGGGGAACACCGGGGAGCTGTTTTTT
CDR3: CASGLGQGNTGELFF

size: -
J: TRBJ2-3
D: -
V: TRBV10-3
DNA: TGTGCCATCAGTGCGGGGGACTTCACAGATACGCAGTATTTT
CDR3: CAISAGDFTDTQYF

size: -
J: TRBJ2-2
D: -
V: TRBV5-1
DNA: TGCGCCAGCAGCTCGGACTTCGTAGACACCGGGGAGCTGTTTTTT
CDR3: CASSSDFVDTGELFF

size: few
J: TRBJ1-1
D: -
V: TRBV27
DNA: TGTGCCAGCAGTTCCTTCATATACACTGAAGCTTTCTTT
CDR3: CASSSFIYTEAFF

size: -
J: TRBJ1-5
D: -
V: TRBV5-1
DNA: TGCGCCAGCAGCTTGTATAGCAATCAGCCCCAGCATTTT
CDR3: CASSLYSNQPQHF

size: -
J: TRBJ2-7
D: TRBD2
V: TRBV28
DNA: TGTGCGTGGAGGCTAGCGGGCTCCCACGAGCAGTACTTC
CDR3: CAWRLAGSHEQYF

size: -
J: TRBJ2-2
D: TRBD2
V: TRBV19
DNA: TGTGCCAGTAAACTAGCGGGTAACACCGGGGAGCTGTTTTTT
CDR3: CASKLAGNTGELFF

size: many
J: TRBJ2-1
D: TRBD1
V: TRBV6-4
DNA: TGTGCCAGCAGTGACGGGACAGGGGGCAATGAGCAGTTCTTC
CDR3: CASSDGTGGNEQFF

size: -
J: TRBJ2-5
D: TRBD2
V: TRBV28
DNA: TGTGCCAGCAGTTTATACGGACTAGCGGGGGATGGGGAGACCCAGTACTTC
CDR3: CASSLYGLAGDGETQYF

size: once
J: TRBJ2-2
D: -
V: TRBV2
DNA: TGTGCCAACAGGAAAGGGGATACCGGGGAGCTGTTTTTT
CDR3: CANRKGDTGELFF

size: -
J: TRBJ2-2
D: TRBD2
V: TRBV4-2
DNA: TGTGCCAGCAGTCAAGGGACAGCGGGAGGTACCACCGGGGAGCTGTTTTTT
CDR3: CASSQGTAGGTTGELFF

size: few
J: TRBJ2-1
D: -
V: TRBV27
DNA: TGTGCCAGCAAATATGGGTTGACGGAAGGGGGTGAGCAGTTCTTC
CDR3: CASKYGLTEGGEQFF

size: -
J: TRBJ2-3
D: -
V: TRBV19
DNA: TGTGCCAGTAGTGGAAGCACTGGACAGTCAGATACGCAGTATTTT
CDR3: CASSGSTGQSDTQYF

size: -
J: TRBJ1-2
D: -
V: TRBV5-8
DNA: TGTGCCAGCAGCCCTTCAAATTGGGGTCTAATCTATGGCTACACCTTC
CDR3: CASSPSNWGLIYGYTF

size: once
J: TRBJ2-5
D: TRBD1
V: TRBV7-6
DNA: TGTGCCAGCAGCTTAGGAAGTAGAGGGACAGGAGAGACCCAGTACTTC
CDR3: CASSLGSRGTGETQYF

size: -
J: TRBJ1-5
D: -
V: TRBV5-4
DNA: TGTGCCAGCAGTAACTTCAATCAGCCCCAGCATTTT
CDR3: CASSNFNQPQHF

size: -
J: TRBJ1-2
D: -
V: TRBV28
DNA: TGTGCCAGCAGTCTAGAGGACGCATTACCAGGGGGCTACACCTTC
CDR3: CASSLEDALPGGYTF

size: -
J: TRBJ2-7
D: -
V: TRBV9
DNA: TGTGCCAGCAGCGTAGAGGCAGGGAAGTCCTACGAGCAGTACTTC
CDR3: CASSVEAGKSYEQYF

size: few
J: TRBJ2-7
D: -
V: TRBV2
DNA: TGTGCCAGCAGTGGACAGGTAATCGTGCAGTACTTC
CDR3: CASSGQVIVQYF

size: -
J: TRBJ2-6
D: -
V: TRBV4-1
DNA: TGCGCCAGCAGCCAAGGCCCAGTTCAGGGGACCTCTGGGGCCAACGTCCTGACTTTC
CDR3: CASSQGPVQGTSGANVLTF

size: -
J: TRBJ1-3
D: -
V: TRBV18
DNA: TGTGCCAGCTCACCAGGGTCGGGGAGCGGAAACACCATATATTTT
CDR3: CASSPGSGSGNTIYF

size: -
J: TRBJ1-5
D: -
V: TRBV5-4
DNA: TGTGCCAGCAGCTTGGAAAGGGGGCAGCCCCAGCATTTT
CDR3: CASSLERGQPQHF

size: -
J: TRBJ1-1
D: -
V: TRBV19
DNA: TGTGCCAGCACCATCAGAGGGGGGGGACTTGAAGCTTTCTTT
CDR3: CASTIRGGGLEAFF

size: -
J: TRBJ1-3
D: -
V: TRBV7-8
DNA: TGTGCCAGCAGCCTACTTAGGGCTGGTGGAAACACCATATATTTT
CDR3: CASSLLRAGGNTIYF

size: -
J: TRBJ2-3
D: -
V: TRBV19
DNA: TGTGCCAGTAGTTTTTGGTATACGCAGTATTTT
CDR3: CASSFWYTQYF

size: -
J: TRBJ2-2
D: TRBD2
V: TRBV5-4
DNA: TGTGCCAGCAAATCTGGTCTAGCGGTGAACACCGGGGAGCTGTTTTTT
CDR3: CASKSGLAVNTGELFF

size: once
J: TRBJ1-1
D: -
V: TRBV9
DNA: TGTGCCAGCAGCGTAGCAGGAGTGAACACTGAAGCTTTCTTT
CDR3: CASSVAGVNTEAFF

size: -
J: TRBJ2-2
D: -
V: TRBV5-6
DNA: TGTGCCAGCAGCTTTAACCAGGGTTTTTACACCGGGGAGCTGTTTTTT
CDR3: CASSFNQGFYTGELFF

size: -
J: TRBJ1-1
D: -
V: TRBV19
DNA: TGTGCCAGTAGTTTTTCGATGACAGCTACGGCTGAAGCTTTCTTT
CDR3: CASSFSMTATAEAFF

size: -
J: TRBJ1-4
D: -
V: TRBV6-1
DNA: TGTGCCAGCAGTGACTATTTGGGCGGGGGCCCGGATGAAAAACTGTTTTTT
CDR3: CASSDYLGGGPDEKLFF

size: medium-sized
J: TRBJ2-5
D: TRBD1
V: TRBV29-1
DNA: TGCAGCGTTGAAAGGGACAGGGACACTCAAGAGACCCAGTACTTC
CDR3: CSVERDRDTQETQYF

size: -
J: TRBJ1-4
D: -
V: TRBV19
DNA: TGTGCCAGTAGTCGCAGCAATAATGAAAAACTGTTTTTT
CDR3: CASSRSNNEKLFF

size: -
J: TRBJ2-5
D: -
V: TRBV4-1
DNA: TGCGCCAGCAGCCAAGAAGGTCTTAGGGGGGCCATTCAAGAGACCCAGTACTTC
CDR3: CASSQEGLRGAIQETQYF